Below, one T cell receptor (beta chain) is given with its context. The sample originates from a study of blood T cell repertoires in COVID-19. Study details: The United States, Italy and Spain were the sources of the acute and convalescent COVID-19 samples.

This CDR3 has 17 residues. The V end lost 5 bases, the J end lost 1 base, and 20 bases lay between the germline ends. Germline loops: CDR1 MDHEN, CDR2 SYDVKM. Per the original methods: Reference gene primer amplification gave nucleated cell count estimates. Sequenced by immunoSEQ multiplex PCR; TCRdb stores in-frame clones only, minus some. V and J calls and clone size come straight from that table; D and trimming were deduced from the DNA. This sample has around 23,000 clones, with about four fifths found just once. The V and J genes are TRBV28 and TRBJ1-1; the D gene is possibly TRBD1 (6 bases). This TCR was sampled from a middle-aged man with COVID-19, enrolled during active disease. Material for sequencing was peripheral blood. The CDR3 bases are TGTGCCAGCAGTACTCTCCCCGGACAGAAGACGAACACTGAAGCTTTCTTT. It is translated as CASSTLPGQKTNTEAFF.